This T cell receptor beta chain was observed in a study of cytomegalovirus exposure and HLA in healthy donors. Overall study context: As an earlier analysis found, some 170 million T cells yielded about 120 million unique TCR beta sequences.

It was with 60 Vbeta and 13 Jbeta primers that the PCR ran. The assay was immunoSEQ multiplex PCR, and TCRdb's table has in-frame clones only and misses some. Of 95,000 to 150,000 clones in the sample, about three quarters were seen once. The CDR3 spans 15 residues. V lost 2 bases to trimming and J lost 9 bases; unmatched junction nucleotides: 11. Germline V gives CDR1 SGHTA, CDR2 FQGNSA. This clone was seen a few times. Its antigen is as yet unknown. Study-level results: The productive fraction for most TCR beta V segments was about 87% or about 30% in an earlier analysis.

This chain connects TRBV7-2 to TRBJ1-2; 8 bases are a match to TRBD1. Sequences were obtained from PBMCs. The sequence was collected from a woman aged 35 to 49 in good health and CMV-seropositive. The CDR3: CASSLYVGQGGSYTF. DNA for the CDR3: TGTGCCAGCAGCTTATACGTCGGACAGGGTGGTAGCTACACCTTC.